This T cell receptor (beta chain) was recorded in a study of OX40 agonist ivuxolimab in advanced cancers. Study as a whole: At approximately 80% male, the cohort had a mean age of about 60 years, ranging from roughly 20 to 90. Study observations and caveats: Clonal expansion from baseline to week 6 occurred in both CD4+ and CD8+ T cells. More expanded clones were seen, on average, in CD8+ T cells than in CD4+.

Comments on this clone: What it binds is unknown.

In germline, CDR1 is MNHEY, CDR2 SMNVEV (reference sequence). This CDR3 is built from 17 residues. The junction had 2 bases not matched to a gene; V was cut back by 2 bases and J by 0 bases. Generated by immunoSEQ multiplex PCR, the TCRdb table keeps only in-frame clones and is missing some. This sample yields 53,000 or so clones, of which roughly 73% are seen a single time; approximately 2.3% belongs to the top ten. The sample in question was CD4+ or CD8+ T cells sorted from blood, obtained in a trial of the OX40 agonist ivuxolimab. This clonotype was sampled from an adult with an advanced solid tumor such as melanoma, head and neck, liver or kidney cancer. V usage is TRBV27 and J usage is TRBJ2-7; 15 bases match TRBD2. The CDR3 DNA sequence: TGTGCCAGCAGTTTACGGGGACTAGCGGGAGGCTCCTACGAGCAGTACTTC. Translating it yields CASSLRGLAGGSYEQYF.